What follows are 21 T cell receptor beta chains derived from one specimen sequenced in a study of blood T cell repertoires in COVID-19. Repertoires were generated with immunoSEQ multiplex PCR, while TCRdb's copy carries only in-frame clones and drops some. The sample holds 150,000 to 200,000 clones, approximately 80% seen once. Sequencing was performed on PBMCs or T cells enriched from blood (not recorded which). The source is a man in his forties or fifties who had recovered from COVID-19.

Here the CDR3 reads CASSQGQFSAQSNQPQHF. CDR3 nucleotides: TGTGCCAGCAGCCAAGGGCAGTTTTCAGCACAGAGCAATCAGCCCCAGCATTTT. V gene TRBV3-1 (or the pseudogene TRBV3-2) combines with J gene TRBJ1-5; no reliable D call. Germline V lookup: CDR1 LGHDT, CDR2 YNNKEL (reference sequence). The CDR3 extends over 18 amino acids. The germline V and J ends were trimmed by 1 base and 1 base, with 17 bases remaining between them.

In its sample, this clone was seen once. The rearrangement uses TRBV10-1 and TRBJ2-3; 7 bases map to TRBD2. The V gene's germline CDR1 is WNHNN and CDR2 SYGVQD (reference sequence). The CDR3 has 16 residues. J gave up 4 bases and V 2 bases, and 9 bases lay outside the gene matches. The CDR3 loop reads CASSEDRGRGADTQYF. The CDR3 nucleotides are TGCGCCAGCAGTGAGGATCGGGGCCGGGGGGCAGATACGCAGTATTTT.

The rearrangement links TRBV9 to TRBJ2-2; D ambiguous. V was pared by 1 base and J by 2 bases, with 12 bases between. Germline values: CDR1 SGDLS, CDR2 YYNGEE. The CDR3 is 16 residues long. CDR3 in DNA: TGTGCCAGCAGCGTAACGCAGGTCCGAAACACCGGGGAGCTGTTTTTT. Its protein product is CASSVTQVRNTGELFF.

The genes are TRBV7-2 and TRBJ2-7; D is perhaps TRBD2 (7 bases). Germline V gene sequence: CDR1 SGHTA, CDR2 FQGNSA. The CDR3 covers 14 residues. V lost 3 bases, J lost 5 bases, and 14 bases lay in between. CDR3 loop: CASSFWGGPNEQYF. The CDR3 DNA follows: TGTGCCAGCAGCTTCTGGGGGGGGCCCAACGAGCAGTACTTC. Variable domain in full (rest from reference TRBV7-2 and TRBJ2-7): GAGVSQSPSNKVTEKGKDVELRCDPISGHTALYWYRQSLGQGLEFLIYFQGNSAPDKSGLPSDRFSAERTGGSVSTLTIQRTQQEDSAVYLCASSFWGGPNEQYFGPGTRLTVT.

The chain is built from TRBV7-9 and TRBJ1-1; D is unresolved. Per the germline V gene, CDR1 is SEHNR and CDR2 is FQNEAQ (reference sequence). The CDR3 runs 11 residues. Between the trimmed V and J ends, which lost 3 bases and 3 bases, there was a span of 2 bases. The CDR3 loop reads CASSFDTEAFF. The DNA of the CDR3 is TGTGCCAGCAGCTTCGACACTGAAGCTTTCTTT.

This chain links TRBV5-1 with TRBJ2-2; TRBD2 is a possible D gene (6 bases). Germline V gene data show CDR1 as SGHRS and CDR2 as YFSETQ. CDR3 length: 14 residues. The V end was cut by 3 bases, the J end by 1 base, with 7 bases between. The CDR3 loop reads CASSYGGNTGELFF. CDR3 bases: TGCGCCAGCAGCTACGGGGGGAACACCGGGGAGCTGTTTTTT.

The chain recombines TRBV4-2 with TRBJ1-1, with D possibly being TRBD1 (6 bases). Germline loops: CDR1 LGHNA, CDR2 YNFKEQ. V gave up 4 bases and J gave up 11 bases, with 14 bases separating them. The CDR3 loop spans 12 amino acids. CDR3 coding DNA: TGTGCCAGCAGCCCAAGGACAGCGCGGGCTTTCTTT. It codes for CASSPRTARAFF.

CDR3 residues: CASSQESTEAFF. CDR3 nucleotide sequence: TGTGCCAGCAGCCAAGAGAGCACTGAAGCTTTCTTT. The J gene is TRBJ1-1, the V gene TRBV3-1 (or the pseudogene TRBV3-2); D is unresolved. The CDR3 is 12 residues long. The germline V gene encodes CDR1 LGHDT and CDR2 YNNKEL (reference sequence). The germline V and J ends were trimmed by 0 bases and 4 bases, with 3 bases remaining between them.

The rearrangement links TRBV27 to TRBJ1-5, with D maybe TRBD1 (6 bases). Trimming took 6 bases from V and 1 from J, leaving 10 bases between them. The CDR3 loop spans 14 amino acids. Germline V gene lookup returns CDR1 MNHEY and CDR2 SMNVEV (reference sequence). The CDR3 region has the DNA TGTGCCAGCAGGGCAGGGGTAAGCAATCAGCCCCAGCATTTT. It is translated as CASRAGVSNQPQHF.

With respect to this clone: The same CDR3 can be traced to other DNA sequences in this sample. The rearrangement joins TRBV9 to TRBJ1-3, with unresolved D. This CDR3 region has 12 residues. Germline V gives CDR1 SGDLS, CDR2 YYNGEE. V was pared by 4 bases and J by 3 bases, with 5 bases between. This CDR3 is CASSPRGNTIYF. CDR3 nucleotide sequence: TGTGCCAGCAGCCCCCGTGGAAACACCATATATTTT.

V is TRBV28 and J is TRBJ1-6; D may be TRBD1 (5 bases). The CDR3 loop spans 15 amino acids. Trimming pared 6 bases from V and 11 bases from J, leaving 20 bases between. Germline lookup yields CDR1 MDHEN and CDR2 SYDVKM. In DNA, the CDR3 is TGTGCCAGCAGGTCCGACAGTCGCTCGTCGGCACCCCTCCACTTT. Translated, it gives CASRSDSRSSAPLHF.

The table lists this clone with a few counts. The CDR3 is CASSSRPGGRRGYTF. Written as DNA, the CDR3 is TGTGCCAGCAGCTCGCGACCTGGGGGCAGGAGGGGCTACACCTTC. The chain carries TRBV4-2 and TRBJ1-2; TRBD1 is a possible D gene (6 bases). CDR3 length equals 15 residues. Germline lookup yields CDR1 LGHNA and CDR2 YNFKEQ. V was pared by 5 bases and J by 8 bases, with 21 bases between.

CDR3 in DNA: TGTGCCAGCAGTACTGGGACTGCTGAAGCTTTCTTT. It translates to CASSTGTAEAFF. The V call is TRBV2, the J call TRBJ1-1, with D tentatively TRBD1 (5 bases). This CDR3 comprises 12 residues. Trimming removed 5 bases from V and 6 bases from J, with 10 bases in between. CDR1 is SNHLY and CDR2 is FYNNEI in the germline V gene.

As DNA, the CDR3 is TGTGCCAGCAGTTCACACTACAGGGGGCGGGAGACCCAGTACTTC. It yields the protein CASSSHYRGRETQYF. This sequence joins TRBV6-5 and TRBJ2-5; 9 bases are shared with TRBD1. The CDR3 totals 15 residues. Per the germline V gene, CDR1 is MNHEY and CDR2 is SVGAGI. V trimming: 4 bases; J trimming: 5 bases; junction bases outside the gene matches: 8.

The chain couples TRBV7-6 to TRBJ1-4; 8 nucleotides line up with TRBD1. The CDR3 is 16 residues long. J was trimmed by 6 bases and V by 4 bases; bases with no gene match: 10. Germline assignment: CDR1 SGHVS and CDR2 FNYEAQ. In DNA, the CDR3 is TGTGCCAGCAGCTACGGACAGGGAGGGATTTATGAAAAACTGTTTTTT. Encoded protein: CASSYGQGGIYEKLFF.

This chain links TRBV5-1 with TRBJ1-4; D perhaps matches TRBD1 (5 bases). Germline V gene data show CDR1 as SGHRS and CDR2 as YFSETQ. The CDR3 loop spans 19 amino acids. The V gene lost 1 base and the J gene lost 2 bases, with 21 bases spanning the gap. Here the CDR3 DNA reads TGCGCCAGCAGCTTGACCGACAGCGGGGCTAAGTGGACTAATGAAAAACTGTTTTTT. Its translation: CASSLTDSGAKWTNEKLFF.

This clone is labeled medium-sized. The chain carries TRBV7-6 and TRBJ1-2; D is perhaps TRBD1 (5 bases). The length of the CDR3 is 16 residues. V was trimmed by 3 bases and J by 5 bases, leaving 19 bases between them. The germline V gene encodes CDR1 SGHVS and CDR2 FNYEAQ. The CDR3 DNA is TGTGCCAGCAGCTTGGGGTGGGGGGTAGACGAATATGGCTACACCTTC. Amino acid sequence: CASSLGWGVDEYGYTF.

The V and J genes are TRBV3-1 (or the pseudogene TRBV3-2) and TRBJ1-6; the match to TRBD1 covers 8 bases. V lost 7 bases, J lost 9 bases, and 8 bases stayed unmatched. The CDR3 is 14 amino acids. The germline gives CDR1 LGHDT, CDR2 YNNKEL (reference sequence). The CDR3 loop reads CASTHQGAGSPLHF. CDR3 bases: TGTGCCAGCACCCACCAGGGGGCTGGTTCACCCCTCCACTTT.

The rearrangement joins TRBV5-1 to TRBJ1-3, with 8 bases matching TRBD1. The CDR3 spans 16 residues. Per the germline V gene, CDR1 is SGHRS and CDR2 is YFSETQ. V shed 4 bases, J shed 4 bases, and the junction held 10 bases outside the gene matches. CDR3 region: CASSDTRQGAGNTIYF. The CDR3 bases are TGCGCCAGCAGCGATACTCGTCAGGGGGCCGGAAACACCATATATTTT.

The table lists this clone with a few counts. The chain is built from TRBV3-1 (or the pseudogene TRBV3-2) and TRBJ2-1, with 10 positions matching TRBD2. The CDR3 totals 15 residues. CDR1 and CDR2 from the germline V gene are LGHDT and YNNKEL (reference sequence). Trimming at V came to 5 bases and at J to 9 bases, leaving 10 bases not matched to a gene. As DNA, the CDR3 is TGTGCCAGCAGCAGAGGAGGGCTAGCGGGGGTTGAGCAGTTCTTC. It encodes CASSRGGLAGVEQFF.

The gene calls are TRBV5-1 and TRBJ2-7; D is unclear. The CDR3 has 14 amino acids. In germline, CDR1 is SGHRS, CDR2 YFSETQ. Trimming took off 4 bases at V and 5 bases at J, with 16 bases between the two ends. The CDR3, as DNA: TGCGCCAGCAGCATACCGACGGGTAACAACGAGCAGTACTTC. Translation: CASSIPTGNNEQYF.